Following are 24 T cell receptor beta chains from one sample sequenced in a study of T cell responses to AZD1222 COVID-19 vaccine. Libraries were prepared by immunoSEQ multiplex PCR; TCRdb keeps only in-frame clonotypes and omits some of them. The sample comprises some 120,000 clones, about 87% of which are singletons, and roughly 4% rests with the top ten. The sample here was peripheral blood, taken on day 0 of AZD1222 vaccination. These receptors were collected from an adult in good health.

The chain joins TRBV18 to TRBJ1-2, with D tentatively TRBD1 (6 bases). Germline V gives CDR1 KGHSH, CDR2 LQKENI. CDR3 length: 17 residues. V lost 0 bases and J 7 bases, leaving 21 bases between the germline ends. CDR3 DNA sequence: TGTGCCAGCTCACCACCAGCAGGGTTCAGGGGCCAGAGTGGCTACACCTTC. It is translated as CASSPPAGFRGQSGYTF.

The CDR3 loop is CASDARQETQYF. The CDR3 coding sequence is TGTGCCAGCGATGCACGCCAAGAGACCCAGTACTTC. The rearrangement joins TRBV6-6 to TRBJ2-5, with unresolved D. Germline CDR1 MNHNY, CDR2 SVGAGI (reference sequence). Trimming shortened V by 8 bases and J by 1 base, and 8 bases separated the two germline ends. This CDR3 is built from 12 residues.

The chain couples TRBV28 to TRBJ2-7; 9 bases align to TRBD1. The germline V gene encodes CDR1 MDHEN and CDR2 SYDVKM. V trimming: 2 bases; J trimming: 5 bases; junction bases outside the gene matches: 7. There are 15 residues in the CDR3. The CDR3 nucleotides are TGTGCCAGCAGTTTACCGGGGACAGGGTTGGACGAGCAGTACTTC. Translation gives CASSLPGTGLDEQYF.

The V gene is TRBV6-4, the J gene TRBJ2-3; D not resolved. The CDR3 spans 14 residues. Germline CDR1 MRHNA, CDR2 SNTAGT. V was shortened by 3 bases and J by 0 bases, with 7 bases between the two germline ends. CDR3 bases: TGTGCCAGCAGTGAGATGGCTAGCACAGATACGCAGTATTTT. Translating gives CASSEMASTDTQYF.

The chain joins TRBV6-5 to TRBJ2-7; tentative D call: TRBD1 (6 bases). Per the germline V gene, CDR1 is MNHEY and CDR2 is SVGAGI. Trimming took 6 bases from V and 4 from J, leaving 19 bases between them. The CDR3 contains 15 residues. CDR3 amino acids: CASRSSTGAFYEQYF. Written as DNA, the CDR3 is TGTGCCAGCAGATCCTCGACAGGCGCTTTTTACGAGCAGTACTTC.

This clone was observed a handful of times. The V gene is TRBV29-1, the J gene TRBJ2-7, with D possibly called TRBD1 or TRBD2 (5 bases each). There are 12 residues in the CDR3. Trimming pared 4 bases from V and 4 bases from J, leaving 11 bases between. The V gene's germline CDR1 is SQVTM and CDR2 ANQGSEA. The CDR3 sequence: CSVVTRGYEQYF. CDR3 in DNA: TGCAGCGTTGTAACGAGGGGTTACGAGCAGTACTTC.

The rearrangement joins TRBV10-1 to TRBJ2-4; 8 bases align to TRBD1. Unmatched junction bases numbered 3, after V lost 1 base and J lost 1 base. Germline assignment: CDR1 WNHNN and CDR2 SYGVQD (reference sequence). CDR3 length: 16 residues. CDR3 residues: CASSEYRGVAKNIQYF. CDR3 nucleotides: TGCGCCAGCAGTGAGTACAGGGGGGTCGCCAAAAACATTCAGTACTTC.

The chain joins TRBV6-6 to TRBJ2-5; D ambiguous. The CDR3 runs 19 residues. Trimming removed 5 bases from V and 5 bases from J, with 30 bases in between. Per the germline V gene, CDR1 is MNHNY and CDR2 is SVGAGI (reference sequence). The CDR3, as DNA: TGTGCCAGCAGTCTCCCAGAGATAGTACAGCTCCCCTCCGGCGAGACCCAGTACTTC. Amino acids: CASSLPEIVQLPSGETQYF.

The chain couples TRBV9 to TRBJ2-4, with D possibly called TRBD1 or TRBD2 (5 bases each). CDR1 and CDR2 (germline): SGDLS, YYNGEE. Trimming took 3 bases from V and 0 from J, leaving 13 bases between them. The CDR3 covers 16 residues. CDR3 residues: CASSAGTSGAKNIQYF. As DNA, the CDR3 is TGTGCCAGCAGCGCCGGGACCTCGGGAGCCAAAAACATTCAGTACTTC.

The genes are TRBV6-5 and TRBJ1-2, with unresolved D. The V gene lost 0 bases and the J gene lost 3 bases, with 11 bases spanning the gap. The CDR3 spans 15 residues. Germline-derived CDR1 and CDR2 are MNHEY and SVGAGI. CDR3 residues: CASSYSWSGHYGYTF. The DNA for the CDR3 is TGTGCCAGCAGTTACTCTTGGAGCGGACACTATGGCTACACCTTC.

The chain joins TRBV7-9 to TRBJ1-6; no definite D call. The ends were cut back, 2 bases at V and 2 bases at J, with 13 bases in the middle. The CDR3 covers 17 residues. Germline values: CDR1 SEHNR, CDR2 FQNEAQ (reference sequence). The CDR3 nucleotides read TGTGCCAGCAGCTTACTCAGCCCCCACGCCTATAATTCACCCCTCCACTTT. Translation gives CASSLLSPHAYNSPLHF.

V usage is TRBV14 and J usage is TRBJ1-1; D call uncertain. Germline CDR1 and CDR2: SGHDN and FVKESK. Between the trimmed V and J ends, which lost 1 base and 1 base, there was a span of 10 bases. CDR3 length: 15 amino acids. The CDR3 loop reads CASSQVGSENTEAFF. CDR3 bases: TGTGCCAGCAGCCAAGTGGGATCGGAGAACACTGAAGCTTTCTTT.

The chain recombines TRBV20-1 with TRBJ2-5; D gene ambiguous. The CDR3 has 11 residues. Germline CDR1 reads DFQATT; CDR2 reads SNEGSKA (reference sequence). The CDR3 coding sequence is TGCAAAGCCCAGAAACAAGAGACCCAGTACTTC. As protein: CKAQKQETQYF.

The chain has TRBV6-4 and TRBJ2-5; D gene uncertain. V lost 3 bases and J lost 6, with 23 bases in between. The germline CDR1 and CDR2 sequences are MRHNA and SNTAGT. CDR3 length: 17 residues. As DNA, the CDR3 is TGTGCCAGCAGTGAGAAGCTCTACTTCCGGTACTATAAGACCCAGTACTTC. Translating gives CASSEKLYFRYYKTQYF.

Points on this clone: Other DNA sequences in the same sample also yield this CDR3. The J gene is TRBJ1-5, the V gene TRBV9; possible D gene TRBD1, 5 bases. CDR1 and CDR2 from the germline V gene are SGDLS and YYNGEE. The ends were cut back, 0 bases at V and 2 bases at J, with 9 bases in the middle. CDR3 size: 15 residues. The CDR3 DNA follows: TGTGCCAGCAGCGTAGGGCAGGGAGGCAATCAGCCCCAGCATTTT. Translation gives CASSVGQGGNQPQHF.

The chain links TRBV7-2 to TRBJ1-2, with D possibly being TRBD1 (5 bases). The CDR3 has 14 amino acids. Per the germline V gene, CDR1 is SGHTA and CDR2 is FQGNSA. V was clipped by 4 bases and J by 4 bases, with 13 bases between them. The CDR3 DNA follows: TGTGCCAGCAGCTCAGGGAGCCTAGGCTATGGCTACACCTTC. It specifies CASSSGSLGYGYTF.

The chain is built from TRBV7-9 and TRBJ1-3; 7 positions agree with TRBD1. The J segment lost 3 bases and the V segment lost 8 bases, leaving 13 bases of the junction unmatched. CDR3 length: 16 residues. Germline CDR1 reads SEHNR; CDR2 reads FQNEAQ (reference sequence). Here the CDR3 reads CASFEGDRVFGNTIYF. The CDR3 region has the DNA TGTGCCAGCTTTGAAGGCGACAGGGTTTTTGGAAACACCATATATTTT.

CDR3 residues: CASSQGPMPSSYNEQFF. The CDR3 DNA sequence: TGTGCCAGCAGCCAAGGGCCTATGCCAAGCTCCTACAATGAGCAGTTCTTC. The chain joins TRBV4-2 to TRBJ2-1; D is unresolved. Per the germline V gene, CDR1 is LGHNA and CDR2 is YNFKEQ. The CDR3 is 17 residues long. V lost 1 base and J 0 bases, leaving 13 bases between the germline ends.

This clone has just one count. The rearrangement uses TRBV7-9 and TRBJ2-1, with TRBD2 as a possible D gene (6 bases). Germline loops: CDR1 SEHNR, CDR2 FQNEAQ (reference sequence). The V end was cut by 5 bases, the J end by 0 bases, with 11 bases between. The CDR3 has 15 amino acids. The CDR3 here is CASSGRTNSYNEQFF. The CDR3 DNA sequence: TGTGCCAGCAGCGGCCGGACTAACTCCTACAATGAGCAGTTCTTC.

The chain carries TRBV4-2 and TRBJ1-2; 8 bases fit TRBD1. The V gene's germline CDR1 is LGHNA and CDR2 YNFKEQ. Trimming took 5 bases from V and 4 from J; bases not matched to a gene: 9. This CDR3 comprises 15 residues. The CDR3, as DNA: TGTGCCAGCAGCTACGGACAGGGTATGGTCTATGGCTACACCTTC. This codes for CASSYGQGMVYGYTF.

The rearrangement links TRBV14 to TRBJ1-2, with 10 bases lining up with TRBD1. With 1 base clipped from V and 5 bases from J, the junction kept 4 bases outside the gene matches. The CDR3 is 15 amino acids. Per the germline V gene, CDR1 is SGHDN and CDR2 is FVKESK. The chain's CDR3 is CASSQGTGGRYGYTF. The CDR3 DNA is TGTGCCAGCAGCCAAGGGACAGGGGGAAGGTATGGCTACACCTTC.

CDR3 in amino acids: CASSQGQGWTEAFF. The CDR3 DNA follows: TGTGCCAGCAGCCAAGGACAGGGGTGGACTGAAGCTTTCTTT. The chain has TRBV4-2 and TRBJ1-1, with TRBD1 matching over 8 bases. This CDR3 comprises 14 residues. The V segment lost 1 base and the J segment 5 bases; nucleotides outside the gene matches: 3. Germline V lookup: CDR1 LGHNA, CDR2 YNFKEQ.

This chain links TRBV5-4 with TRBJ2-3, with D possibly being TRBD2 (6 bases). Deletions cut 4 bases from V and 3 bases from J, with 18 bases between. The CDR3 extends over 16 amino acids. The germline gives CDR1 SGHNT, CDR2 YYREEE (reference sequence). CDR3 sequence (DNA): TGTGCCAGCAGCCTGGTCGAAATAGCGGAGACAGATACGCAGTATTTT. This sequence encodes CASSLVEIAETDTQYF. The whole variable domain, filled in from reference TRBV5-4 and TRBJ2-3, reads ETGVTQSPTHLIKTRGQQVTLRCSSQSGHNTVSWYQQALGQGPQFIFQYYREEENGRGNFPPRFSGLQFPNYSSELNVNALELDDSALYLCASSLVEIAETDTQYFGPGTRLTVL.

The chain has TRBV2 and TRBJ1-2, with D hard to call. Germline V gene lookup returns CDR1 SNHLY and CDR2 FYNNEI. Deletions cut 6 bases from V and 3 bases from J, with 5 bases between. CDR3 length: 11 amino acids. CDR3 nucleotides: TGTGCCAGCAGGCGGGACTATGGCTACACCTTC. Protein product: CASRRDYGYTF.